One sample yielded the 5 T cell receptor beta chains listed below, sequenced in a study of shared clonotypes between healthy human individuals. Profiling relied on immunoSEQ multiplex PCR, and the TCRdb table lists in-frame clones only, not all of them. The sample carries some 900,000 clones, more than 75% recorded once. Sequences were obtained from memory CD4+ T cells sorted from blood. Documented subset: CD45RA-negative fraction. Source of these receptors: a man aged 18-30 years in good health.

This clone was counted many times. Other DNA sequences within the sample encode an identical CDR3. The chain recombines TRBV14 with TRBJ2-3, with D perhaps TRBD1 (6 bases). The CDR3 has 13 residues. V dropped 5 bases and J dropped 3 bases, with 9 bases sitting between them. Germline CDR1 reads SGHDN; CDR2 reads FVKESK. The CDR3 DNA follows: TGTGCCAGCAGCTTACAGGGAACAGATACGCAGTATTTT. This translates into CASSLQGTDTQYF.

This clone was observed a handful of times. The chain uses TRBV23-1 and TRBJ2-2; D not certain. TRBV23-1 is flagged as an ORF with uncertain function. V shed 7 bases and J shed 5 bases, with 14 bases lying between them. The CDR3 contains 14 residues. CDR3 protein: CASIPRAFTGELFF. The CDR3, as DNA: TGCGCCAGCATCCCCCGGGCTTTTACCGGGGAGCTGTTTTTT.

The gene calls are TRBV4-1 and TRBJ1-5, with no clear D. The germline CDR1 and CDR2 sequences are MGHRA and YSYEKL. The CDR3 consists of 16 residues. Trimming removed 1 base from V and 6 bases from J, with 16 bases in between. For the CDR3, the DNA is TGCGCCAGCAGCCAAGGGTCGGTGGGAGGGCGTCAGCCCCAGCATTTT. Protein sequence: CASSQGSVGGRQPQHF.

V is TRBV6-5 and J is TRBJ2-3, with D tentatively TRBD1 (5 bases). CDR1 and CDR2 from the germline V gene are MNHEY and SVGAGI. The CDR3 is 14 amino acids. V gave up 6 bases and J gave up 5 bases, with 15 bases separating them. The CDR3 sequence: CASSRRQSVDTQYF. The CDR3 bases are TGTGCCAGCAGCAGAAGACAGTCAGTAGATACGCAGTATTTT.

With regard to this clone: A far bigger clonotype differs at one base, so this is likely a read error. As DNA, the CDR3 is TGTGCCAGCAGCTTAGATTTTGGGACAGAAGGAAGACTGTTTTTT. Its protein is CASSLDFGTEGRLFF. The chain links TRBV11-2 to TRBJ1-4, with 7 nucleotides matching TRBD1. CDR1 and CDR2 from the germline V gene are SGHAT and FQNNGV. V dropped 0 bases and J dropped 13; count of bases not matched to a gene: 11. This CDR3 has 15 amino acids. The full variable domain, completed using reference TRBV11-2 and TRBJ1-4, is EAGVAQSPRYKIIEKRQSVAFWCNPISGHATLYWYQQILGQGPKLLIQFQNNGVVDDSQLPKDRFSAERLKGVDSTLKIQPAKLEDSAVYLCASSLDFGTEGRLFFGSGTQLSVL.